These T cell receptor beta chains were read from a single sample in a study of regulatory T cells. Clones were sequenced by immunoSEQ multiplex PCR, and TCRdb holds only the in-frame ones, with some missing. The sample includes over 25,000 clones, 93% of them seen just once. The sequencing input was conventional CD4+ T cells sorted from blood. Source of these receptors: a child aged 2-15 years with CD3G deficiency. The CDR3 runs from the conserved cysteine through the conserved F or W. D genes are given only for firm matches. Clone size is given for some rows only: seen once, a few or many times, or a class if the clone is expanded.

clone_size	j_call	v_call	d_call	cdr3_nt	cdr3_aa
.	TRBJ1-4	TRBV6-1	.	TGTGCCAGCAGTGATGGGGAATTAGGGGAAAAACTGTTTTTT	CASSDGELGEKLFF
.	TRBJ2-1	TRBV12-5	TRBD1	TGTGCTAGTGGTTCAACGCGACAGGGGAGTCCCAATGAGCAGTTCTTC	CASGSTRQGSPNEQFF
.	TRBJ1-5	TRBV28	.	TGTGCCAGCTCCCAAATTTATAGCAATCAGCCCCAGCATTTT	CASSQIYSNQPQHF
.	TRBJ2-1	TRBV5-1	TRBD2	TGCGCCAGCAGCTACGGACTAGCGGGGAGAGCCGATGAGCAGTTCTTC	CASSYGLAGRADEQFF
.	TRBJ1-4	TRBV21-1	.	TGTGCCAGCAGCACAAAAGCACGTCCGAAACGGGAAAAACTGTTTTTT	CASSTKARPKREKLFF
few	TRBJ2-7	TRBV18	.	TGTGCCAGCTCACCGGGGCCCAGGGTCGGCGAGCAGTACTTC	CASSPGPRVGEQYF
.	TRBJ2-5	TRBV5-1	.	TGCGCCAGCAGCTGGGGGGGGACAGGCCACCAAGAGACCCAGTACTTC	CASSWGGTGHQETQYF
.	TRBJ2-5	TRBV28	TRBD1	TGTGCCAGCAGAGAGACAGGGGGCCTGGAGACCCAGTACTTC	CASRETGGLETQYF
.	TRBJ2-3	TRBV5-1	.	TGCGCCAGCTCTCAAGGGGTCACAGATACGCAGTATTTT	CASSQGVTDTQYF
.	TRBJ2-1	TRBV28	.	TGTGCCAGCAGTCGCCACGGGACTGTTTACAATGAGCAGTTCTTC	CASSRHGTVYNEQFF
.	TRBJ2-7	TRBV7-9	.	TGTGCCAGCAGCTTAGACAGCTACTCCTACGAGCAGTACTTC	CASSLDSYSYEQYF
.	TRBJ2-7	TRBV28	TRBD2	TGTGCCAGCAGTTCAGGGACTAGCGGGAGGCAGTACGAGCAGTACTTC	CASSSGTSGRQYEQYF
.	TRBJ2-5	TRBV12-2	.	TGTGCAAGTCGCCCCGGCCTATGGCAGGGGGCCCAGTACTTC	CASRPGLWQGAQYF
.	TRBJ2-5	TRBV7-6	TRBD1	TGTGCCAGCAGCTTGAGACAGGGGGAGACCCAGTACTTC	CASSLRQGETQYF
.	TRBJ2-7	TRBV7-8	TRBD1	TGTGCCAGCAGCTTGGACAGGGGGTACGAGCAGTACTTC	CASSLDRGYEQYF
.	TRBJ2-3	TRBV5-1	TRBD2	TGCGCCAGCAGCCTAAATCCTCCGGGACTAGCGAGCACAGATACGCAGTATTTT	CASSLNPPGLASTDTQYF
.	TRBJ1-2	TRBV28	.	TGTGCCAGCAGTCCAGACAGTGTCTATGGCTACACCTTC	CASSPDSVYGYTF
.	TRBJ2-1	TRBV5-1	TRBD2	TGCGCCAGCAGCGTGGGACTAGCGGGGGAATGTGAGCAGTTCTTC	CASSVGLAGECEQFF
.	TRBJ2-3	TRBV20-1	.	TGCAGTGCCCCAGTTATGGATACGCAGTATTTT	CSAPVMDTQYF
.	TRBJ1-2	TRBV28	.	TGTGCCAGCAGTTTATTTCAGAACCCGAGCTATGGCTACACCTTC	CASSLFQNPSYGYTF
.	TRBJ1-2	TRBV6-1	TRBD1	TGTGCCAGCAGTTTGGACAGGGACGGCTACACCTTC	CASSLDRDGYTF
.	TRBJ2-3	TRBV19	.	TGTGCCAGTAGTAACAGGGTGGGAGATACGCAGTATTTT	CASSNRVGDTQYF
.	TRBJ1-2	TRBV7-9	TRBD1	TGTGCCAGCAGCCGTACAGGGGATGGCTACACCTTC	CASSRTGDGYTF
.	TRBJ1-1	TRBV5-1	.	TGCGCCAGCAGCTTGGACGGAATGAACACTGAAGCTTTCTTT	CASSLDGMNTEAFF
.	TRBJ2-2	TRBV5-1	TRBD2	TGCGCCAGCAGGGTAACTAGCGGGAACACCGGGGAGCTGTTTTTT	CASRVTSGNTGELFF
.	TRBJ2-5	TRBV28	.	TGTGCCAGCAGTGCCTTTGGACGGGGGACCCAGTACTTC	CASSAFGRGTQYF
.	TRBJ1-5	TRBV7-2	.	TGTGCCAGCAGCCCCGGCGGAGCAGGGGTGAATCAGCCCCAGCATTTT	CASSPGGAGVNQPQHF
.	TRBJ2-6	TRBV28	.	TGTGCCAGCAGTGCTTCAGGGCCTGGGGCCAACGTCCTGACTTTC	CASSASGPGANVLTF
.	TRBJ2-3	TRBV5-1	.	TGCGCCAGCAGCCTCGGACTTGCCACAGATACGCAGTATTTT	CASSLGLATDTQYF
once	TRBJ2-7	TRBV10-2	TRBD1	TGCGCCAGCGGACCGGGACAGAGATACGAGCAGTACTTC	CASGPGQRYEQYF
.	TRBJ2-7	TRBV28	.	TGTGCCAGCAGTTTTGGGGGGAGCTCAGTCGAGCAGTACTTC	CASSFGGSSVEQYF
.	TRBJ1-1	TRBV27	TRBD1	TGTGCCAGCAGGGGACAGTCAATGAACACTGAAGCTTTCTTT	CASRGQSMNTEAFF
.	TRBJ2-6	TRBV19	.	TGTGCCAGTAGCGGAAGCAGGGGTACCGGAGGGGCCAACGTCCTGACTTTC	CASSGSRGTGGANVLTF
.	TRBJ2-2	TRBV11-2	.	TGTGCCAGCAGCGATTATACAGGGCGGGAGCTGTTTTTT	CASSDYTGRELFF